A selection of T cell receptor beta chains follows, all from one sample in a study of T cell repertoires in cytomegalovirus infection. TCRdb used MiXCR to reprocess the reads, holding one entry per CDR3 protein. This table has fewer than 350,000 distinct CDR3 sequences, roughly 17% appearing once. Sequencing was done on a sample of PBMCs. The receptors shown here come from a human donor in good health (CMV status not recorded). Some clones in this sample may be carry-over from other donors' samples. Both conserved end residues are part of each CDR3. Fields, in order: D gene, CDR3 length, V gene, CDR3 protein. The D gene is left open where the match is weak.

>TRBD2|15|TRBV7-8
CASSTRGGVYNEQFF
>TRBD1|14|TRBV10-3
CAIAGDRAAGTQYF
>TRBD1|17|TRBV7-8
CASSQRGTGGRTGELFF
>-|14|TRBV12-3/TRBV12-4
CASSFSIFSYEQYF
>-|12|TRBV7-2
CASELGADTQYF
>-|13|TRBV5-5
CASSSMMGYEQYF
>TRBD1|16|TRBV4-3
CASSLRWDRAGEKLFF
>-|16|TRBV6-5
CASSVELGGHTDTQYF
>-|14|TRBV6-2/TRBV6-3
CASSYSLPEETQYF
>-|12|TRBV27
CASRRQGQPQHF
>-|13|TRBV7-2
CASRLRGDRMQYF
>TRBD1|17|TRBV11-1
CASKTGIGQGGSETQYF
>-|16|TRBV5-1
CASSLVAGVENTEAFF
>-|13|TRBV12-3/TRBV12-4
CASSRPGETEAFF
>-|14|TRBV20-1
CSAGRDPSNQPQHF
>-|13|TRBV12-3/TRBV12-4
CASSLAWGEGYTF
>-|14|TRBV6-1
CASSEVSDIDTQYF
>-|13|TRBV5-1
CASSFSDFYEQYF
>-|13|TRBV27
CASSLSWGSEAFF
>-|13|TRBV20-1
CSASRKGVTEAFF
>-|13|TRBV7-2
CASNTQHNEKLFF
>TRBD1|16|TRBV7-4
CASSRPGWTGEGEQYF
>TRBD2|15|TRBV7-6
CASSSWGGDTDTQYF
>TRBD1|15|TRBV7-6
CASSPQGTGLTEAFF
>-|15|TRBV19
CASSTQRVRPQPQHF
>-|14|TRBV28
CASMSGWISYEQYF
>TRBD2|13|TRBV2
CASIAGGQETQYF
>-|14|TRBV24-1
CATSDRTTVGELFF
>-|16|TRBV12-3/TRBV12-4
CASSDTDGLLLYEQYF
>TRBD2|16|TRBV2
CASSQLAGALYNEQFF
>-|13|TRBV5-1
CASSPHGTDTQYF
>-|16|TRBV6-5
CASSYLWAGAVREQYF
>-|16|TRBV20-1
CSATSSPGQGNQPQHF
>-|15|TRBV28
CASSPFGVQNTEAFF
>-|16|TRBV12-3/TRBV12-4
CASSLAGELAKNIQYF
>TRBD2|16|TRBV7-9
CASSSLAGGRTDTQYF